This entry concerns a single TCR beta chain. Its specificity is unknown. The table came from immunoSEQ multiplex PCR; TCRdb's copy has only in-frame clones and leaves some out. Of about 8,200 clones in the sample, roughly three fifths were seen once. The sample originates from a study of T cells in localized non-small cell lung cancer. The study's findings and limits: Owing to sequencing of a solitary tumor region, heterogeneity cannot be discounted. In uninvolved adjacent lung, T cell clonality reached its highest value, exceeding tumor.

V lost 3 bases, J lost 0 bases, and 1 base stayed unmatched. CDR1 is MNHGY and CDR2 is SAAAGT in the germline V gene. This CDR3 has 14 amino acids. The sequences come from lymph node tissue, collected before any cancer treatment. V and J are TRBV6-8 and TRBJ2-7, with 8 bases that match TRBD2. The clonotype was recovered from a male donor at least 60 years old with stage I squamous cell lung carcinoma. The DNA of the CDR3 is TGTGCCAGCAGTTATGGGACTAGCTCCTACGAGCAGTACTTC. It yields the protein CASSYGTSSYEQYF.